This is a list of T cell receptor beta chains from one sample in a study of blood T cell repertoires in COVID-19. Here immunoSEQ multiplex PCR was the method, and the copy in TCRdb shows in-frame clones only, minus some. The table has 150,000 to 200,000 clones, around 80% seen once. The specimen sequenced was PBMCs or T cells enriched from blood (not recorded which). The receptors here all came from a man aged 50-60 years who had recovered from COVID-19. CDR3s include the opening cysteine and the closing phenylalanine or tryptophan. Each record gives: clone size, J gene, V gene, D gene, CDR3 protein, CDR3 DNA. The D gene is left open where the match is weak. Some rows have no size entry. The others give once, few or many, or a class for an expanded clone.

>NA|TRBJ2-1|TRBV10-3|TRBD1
CAISETGQGDEQFF
TGTGCCATCAGTGAAACGGGACAGGGGGATGAGCAGTTCTTC
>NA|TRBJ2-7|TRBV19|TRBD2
CASSTPTSLYEQYF
TGTGCCAGTAGTACCCCGACTAGCCTCTACGAGCAGTACTTC
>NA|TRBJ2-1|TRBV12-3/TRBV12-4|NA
CASSFGQWQFF
TGTGCCAGCAGTTTTGGACAGTGGCAGTTCTTC
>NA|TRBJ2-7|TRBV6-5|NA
CASEGIFHYEQYF
TGTGCCAGCGAGGGAATATTCCACTACGAGCAGTACTTC
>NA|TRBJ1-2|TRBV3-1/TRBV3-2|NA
CASSYGGANYGYTF
TGTGCCAGCAGCTACGGGGGGGCAAACTATGGCTACACCTTC
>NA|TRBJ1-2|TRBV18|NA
CASSASQQGYGYTF
TGTGCCAGCTCCGCCTCACAACAGGGATATGGCTACACCTTC
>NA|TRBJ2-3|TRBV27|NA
CASSFQGLTDTQYF
TGTGCCAGCAGTTTCCAGGGCTTAACAGATACGCAGTATTTT
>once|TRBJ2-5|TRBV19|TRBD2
CASSGRLAGGRETQYF
TGTGCCAGTAGTGGAAGACTAGCGGGGGGGCGAGAGACCCAGTACTTC
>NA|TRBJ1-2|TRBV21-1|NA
CASSGPSHSPLDGYTF
TGTGCCAGCAGCGGGCCTTCCCACAGCCCCTTGGATGGCTACACCTTC
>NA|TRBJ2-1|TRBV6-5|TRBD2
CASSPSSGGAGEQFF
TGTGCCAGCAGTCCATCTAGCGGGGGGGCGGGTGAGCAGTTCTTC
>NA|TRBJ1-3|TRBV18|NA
CASSPGLQAASSGNTIYF
TGTGCCAGCTCACCAGGACTGCAGGCCGCGAGCTCTGGAAACACCATATATTTT
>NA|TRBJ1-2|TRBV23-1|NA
CASSQRTIRANYGYTF
TGCGCCAGCAGTCAACGGACTATAAGAGCTAACTATGGCTACACCTTC
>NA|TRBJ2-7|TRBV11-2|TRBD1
CASSPWDSTYEQYF
TGTGCCAGCAGCCCGTGGGACAGCACCTACGAGCAGTACTTC
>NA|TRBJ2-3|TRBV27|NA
CASSFKGGVIDTQYF
TGTGCCAGCAGTTTTAAGGGCGGGGTTATAGATACGCAGTATTTT
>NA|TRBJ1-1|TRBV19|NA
CASSTSGYRTEAFF
TGTGCCAGTAGTACATCAGGGTATCGCACTGAAGCTTTCTTT
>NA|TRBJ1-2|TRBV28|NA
CASGGINYGYTF
TGTGCCAGCGGGGGGATTAACTATGGCTACACCTTC
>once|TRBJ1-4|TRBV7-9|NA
CASSTSSGASSEKLFF
TGTGCCAGCAGCACGTCTTCAGGGGCGTCAAGTGAAAAACTGTTTTTT
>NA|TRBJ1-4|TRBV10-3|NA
CAISEGGDNEKLFF
TGTGCCATCAGTGAGGGGGGGGATAATGAAAAACTGTTTTTT
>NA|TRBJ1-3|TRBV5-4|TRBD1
CASSNDRVRGNTIYF
TGTGCCAGCAGCAACGACAGGGTTAGAGGAAACACCATATATTTT
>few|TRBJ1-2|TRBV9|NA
CASSVGGEGYYGYTF
TGTGCCAGCAGCGTAGGAGGGGAGGGTTACTATGGCTACACCTTC
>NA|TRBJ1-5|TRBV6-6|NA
CASSSTGSPGPQHF
TGTGCCAGCAGCTCAACCGGGAGCCCAGGGCCCCAGCATTTT
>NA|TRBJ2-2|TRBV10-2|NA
CASSPGQWNTGELFF
TGCGCCAGCAGCCCTGGACAGTGGAACACCGGGGAGCTGTTTTTT
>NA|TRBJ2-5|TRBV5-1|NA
CASRDSPQETQYF
TGCGCCAGCAGGGACAGCCCCCAAGAGACCCAGTACTTC
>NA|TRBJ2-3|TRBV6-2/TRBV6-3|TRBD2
CASSPHTSGGSTQYF
TGTGCCAGCAGTCCACATACTAGCGGGGGAAGTACGCAGTATTTT
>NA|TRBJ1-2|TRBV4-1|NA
CASSQTGDGNYGYTF
TGCGCCAGCAGCCAAACGGGGGACGGCAACTATGGCTACACCTTC
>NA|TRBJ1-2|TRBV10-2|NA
CASSVQDYGYTF
TGCGCCAGCAGTGTACAGGACTATGGCTACACCTTC